This T cell receptor beta chain originates from a study of siplizumab effects on memory and regulatory T cells. Regarding the study as a whole: Left unconfirmed was the suppressive function of proliferating Tregs from siplizumab cultures. No assignable naive or memory phenotype existed for roughly 75-97% of proliferating CD4+ or CD8+ clones.

Concerning this clone itself: Its antigen is currently unknown.

Using immunoSEQ multiplex PCR, the repertoire was profiled, and TCRdb retains in-frame clones only, with some absent. The top ten hold roughly 0.62% of the sample, which has about 100,000 clones, less than 95% seen once. The germline V gene has CDR1 SGHTA and CDR2 FQGNSA. The CDR3 is made up of 14 amino acids. V dropped 5 bases and J dropped 10; count of bases not matched to a gene: 9. V is TRBV7-2 and J is TRBJ1-1; 11 bases map to TRBD1. The source material was Tregs sorted from blood. This TCR came from a human donor in good health. CDR3 sequence reads: CASSLTGQGARAFF. The DNA for the CDR3 is TGTGCCAGCAGCCTTACCGGACAGGGGGCGCGAGCTTTCTTT. The complete variable domain, with remaining parts taken from reference TRBV7-2 and TRBJ1-1, reads GAGVSQSPSNKVTEKGKDVELRCDPISGHTALYWYRQSLGQGLEFLIYFQGNSAPDKSGLPSDRFSAERTGGSVSTLTIQRTQQEDSAVYLCASSLTGQGARAFFGQGTRLTVV.